One and the same sample provided the 21 T cell receptor beta chains below, sequenced in a study of human T cells and chemical hapten exposure. TCRdb redid the calling of the RACE reads with MiXCR, one entry per CDR3 protein. The profile shows approximately 260,000 distinct CDR3 sequences, around 7.3% of them singletons. Time point described: pre-sensitization, week 0. Treatment defined: therapeutic diphenylcyclopropenone sensitization with weekly scalp DPC. The source was whole blood, collected in connection with sensitization to the hapten diphenylcyclopropenone (DPC). The receptors derive from a man aged 18-30 years with alopecia areata. Some clones in this sample may be carry-over from other donors' samples.

This clonotype was recorded many times. V usage is TRBV20-1 and J usage is TRBJ1-1; D remains ambiguous. Trimming took off 6 bases at V and 8 bases at J, with 16 bases between the two ends. The germline V gene encodes CDR1 DFQATT and CDR2 SNEGSKA (reference sequence). This CDR3 region has 12 residues. Written as DNA, the CDR3 is TGCAGTGCCTATACCGGACGGACGGAAGCTTTCTTT. Protein product: CSAYTGRTEAFF.

Only a few counts were recorded for this clonotype. The J gene is TRBJ1-2, the V gene TRBV5-1; TRBD1 agrees at 8 bases. With V trimmed by 4 bases and J by 3 bases, 5 bases remained unmatched. Germline V lookup: CDR1 SGHRS, CDR2 YFSETQ. The CDR3 is made up of 14 amino acids. CDR3 DNA: TGCGCCAGCAGCACCGGGACAGGCGACTATGGCTACACCTTC. Translating it yields CASSTGTGDYGYTF.

The V gene is TRBV15, the J gene TRBJ2-7; no firm D call. There are 12 residues in the CDR3. Germline V gene lookup returns CDR1 LNHNV and CDR2 YYDKDF (reference sequence). V lost 2 bases and J 12 bases, leaving 14 bases between the germline ends. CDR3 protein: CATSRSDGNGYV. Here the CDR3 DNA reads TGTGCCACCAGCAGAAGCGACGGTAACGGGTACGTC.

This clonotype was seen a handful of times. The V and J genes are TRBV6-5 and TRBJ1-6; D gene unclear. The CDR3 has 15 residues. Per the germline V gene, CDR1 is MNHEY and CDR2 is SVGAGI. V dropped 6 bases and J dropped 4 bases, with 13 bases sitting between them. CDR3 nucleotides: TGTGCCAGCAGCGATTTACCCATTTATAATTCACCCCTCCACTTT. The encoded protein is CASSDLPIYNSPLHF.

This clonotype has only a few counts. The V and J genes are TRBV4-3 and TRBJ2-3; D perhaps matches TRBD2 (7 bases). This CDR3 contains 16 residues. V shed 0 bases and J shed 1 base, with 11 bases lying between them. The germline CDR1 and CDR2 sequences are LGHNA and YSLEER. CDR3 loop: CASSQDGGRGTDTQYF. The CDR3, as DNA: TGCGCCAGCAGCCAAGACGGGGGGCGCGGCACAGATACGCAGTATTTT.

The sample holds a few counts of this clonotype. The chain employs TRBV2 and TRBJ1-5, with no clear D. Per germline, CDR1 SNHLY and CDR2 FYNNEI. The CDR3 runs 12 residues. V dropped 5 bases and J dropped 8 bases, with 10 bases sitting between them. CDR3 sequence: CASSFRIEPQHF. The CDR3 region has the DNA TGTGCCAGCAGTTTCAGGATTGAGCCCCAGCATTTT.

The genes are TRBV20-1 and TRBJ1-5, with 11 nucleotides matching TRBD1. The CDR3 runs 16 residues. Germline CDR1 and CDR2: DFQATT and SNEGSKA (reference sequence). V shed 5 bases and J 7 bases; nucleotides not matched to a gene: 13. CDR3 region: CSAAGTGGNIWQPQHF. As DNA, the CDR3 is TGCAGTGCTGCCGGGACAGGGGGTAACATATGGCAGCCCCAGCATTTT.

This clonotype has a count of ten or more. The rearrangement joins TRBV10-3 to TRBJ2-5; D possibly corresponds to TRBD2 (8 bases). Germline loops: CDR1 ENHRY, CDR2 SYGVKD. V was pared by 6 bases and J by 1 base, with 15 bases between. The CDR3 is made up of 15 amino acids. CDR3 amino acids: CAISAGGQAQETQYF. As DNA, the CDR3 is TGTGCCATCAGCGCGGGAGGACAGGCCCAAGAGACCCAGTACTTC.

This clonotype was seen more than once but under ten times. The genes are TRBV25-1 and TRBJ1-1, with D possibly TRBD1 on 5 matching bases. The CDR3 totals 14 residues. The germline V and J ends were trimmed by 6 bases and 4 bases, with 15 bases remaining between them. CDR1 is MGHDK and CDR2 is SYGVNS in the germline V gene. CDR3 region: CASSGGPRGTEAFF. CDR3 DNA: TGTGCCAGCAGCGGGGGTCCTAGGGGCACTGAAGCTTTCTTT.

In its sample, this clonotype was seen a few times. The gene calls are TRBV11-2 and TRBJ2-1; tentative D call: TRBD2 (6 bases). CDR1 and CDR2 (germline): SGHAT, FQNNGV. This CDR3 comprises 17 residues. Between the trimmed V and J ends, which lost 6 bases and 4 bases, there was a span of 22 bases. CDR3 nucleotide sequence: TGTGCCAGCAGGGCCTGGGAAGTAGCGGTGAAATACAATGAGCAGTTCTTC. Translated, it gives CASRAWEVAVKYNEQFF. Supplemented by reference TRBV11-2 and TRBJ2-1, the full variable domain reads EAGVAQSPRYKIIEKRQSVAFWCNPISGHATLYWYQQILGQGPKLLIQFQNNGVVDDSQLPKDRFSAERLKGVDSTLKIQPAKLEDSAVYLCASRAWEVAVKYNEQFFGPGTRLTVL.

This clonotype showed up just a few times. V gene TRBV7-2 combines with J gene TRBJ1-1, with D unclear. Trimming stripped 4 bases from V and 7 bases from J, with 7 bases between. Germline V gene data show CDR1 as SGHTA and CDR2 as FQGNSA. The CDR3 has 11 amino acids. CDR3 in amino acids: CASSSKIEAFF. In nucleotides, the CDR3 is TGTGCCAGCAGCTCCAAGATTGAAGCTTTCTTT.

This clonotype was counted only a few times. The rearrangement joins TRBV9 to TRBJ2-7; 9 nucleotides agree with TRBD2. CDR1 is SGDLS and CDR2 is YYNGEE in the germline V gene. V trimming: 3 bases; J trimming: 4 bases; junction bases outside the gene matches: 8. The CDR3 contains 15 residues. The CDR3 reads CASSAGSGGSYEQYF. The CDR3 nucleotides read TGTGCCAGCAGCGCGGGCAGCGGGGGGTCTTACGAGCAGTACTTC. Variable domain in full (rest from reference TRBV9 and TRBJ2-7): DSGVTQTPKHLITATGQRVTLRCSPRSGDLSVYWYQQSLDQGLQFLIQYYNGEERAKGNILERFSAQQFPDLHSELNLSSLELGDSALYFCASSAGSGGSYEQYFGPGTRLTVT.

This clonotype was recorded many times. This chain connects TRBV2 to TRBJ1-5, with D unresolved. Germline CDR1 reads SNHLY; CDR2 reads FYNNEI. The V end lost 4 bases, the J end lost 4 bases, and 11 bases lay between the germline ends. The CDR3 contains 14 residues. For the CDR3, the DNA is TGTGCCAGCAGTGGAGGACGCGGTAATCAGCCCCAGCATTTT. This encodes CASSGGRGNQPQHF.

This clonotype was seen a handful of times. The chain carries TRBV7-2 and TRBJ1-5; D is possibly TRBD1 (5 bases). V was clipped by 2 bases and J by 0 bases, with 11 bases between them. The germline V gene has CDR1 SGHTA and CDR2 FQGNSA. The CDR3 is made up of 16 amino acids. The CDR3: CASSLRDLGSNQPQHF. CDR3 DNA sequence: TGTGCCAGCAGCTTACGGGACTTGGGTAGCAATCAGCCCCAGCATTTT.

The V and J genes are TRBV6-1 and TRBJ2-6; tentative D call: TRBD1 (6 bases). This CDR3 contains 18 residues. Trimming stripped 8 bases from V and 3 bases from J, with 23 bases between. CDR1 MNHNS and CDR2 SASEGT come from the germline V gene. The CDR3 nucleotides are TGTGCCAGCTTTTCGGACAGAGGTTGGTCTTTTGGGGCCAACGTCCTGACTTTC. It is translated as CASFSDRGWSFGANVLTF.

The genes are TRBV6-2 or TRBV6-3 and TRBJ2-3, with 8 bases aligning to TRBD1. The CDR3 loop spans 14 amino acids. With 5 bases clipped from V and 3 bases from J, the junction kept 4 bases outside the gene matches. Germline assignment: CDR1 MNHEY and CDR2 SVGEGT. The CDR3 spells CASSQQGATDTQYF. In nucleotides, the CDR3 is TGTGCCAGCAGTCAGCAGGGGGCAACAGATACGCAGTATTTT.

This clonotype was seen at least ten times. The chain employs TRBV28 and TRBJ2-5; D gene unclear. CDR3 length: 13 residues. Germline CDR1 and CDR2: MDHEN and SYDVKM. The germline V and J ends were trimmed by 4 bases and 2 bases, with 8 bases remaining between them. As DNA, the CDR3 is TGTGCCAGCAGTTCGGGCGGTCAAGAGACCCAGTACTTC. Translated: CASSSGGQETQYF.

The genes are TRBV6-1 and TRBJ1-4, with D hard to call. The CDR3 spans 15 residues. V lost 3 bases and J lost 0, with 8 bases in between. Looked up from germline, CDR1 is MNHNS and CDR2 is SASEGT. DNA of the CDR3: TGTGCCAGCAGTGATGCCGGGACAACTAATGAAAAACTGTTTTTT. Its protein product is CASSDAGTTNEKLFF.

This clonotype appeared many times. The V and J genes are TRBV28 and TRBJ2-2, with 9 positions matching TRBD2. In germline, CDR1 is MDHEN, CDR2 SYDVKM. Germline trimming cut 3 bases from V and 3 bases from J; bases unmatched to any gene: 8. The CDR3 totals 17 residues. The CDR3 here is CASSFGLVAGDTGELFF. CDR3 in DNA: TGTGCCAGCAGTTTCGGGCTCGTAGCGGGAGACACCGGGGAGCTGTTTTTT.

V gene TRBV20-1 combines with J gene TRBJ1-5; unclear D gene. Germline-derived CDR1 and CDR2 are DFQATT and SNEGSKA (reference sequence). Trimming pared 6 bases from V and 7 bases from J, leaving 7 bases between. There are 10 residues in the CDR3. The CDR3 region has the DNA TGCAGTGCCGGCCCCCAGCCCCAGCATTTT. Protein: CSAGPQPQHF.

The sample holds a few counts of this clonotype. At one end the junction does not follow the germline gene, possibly because of a read error. The chain employs TRBV28 and TRBJ1-6; D gene uncertain. The CDR3 has 11 residues. Germline-derived CDR1 and CDR2 are MDHEN and SYDVKM. The CDR3 sequence: CASREEADTYF. The CDR3 nucleotides read TGTGCCAGCAGAGAAGAGGCTGATACCTACTTT. The full variable domain, rest sourced from reference TRBV28 and TRBJ1-6, is DVKVTQSSRYLVKRTGEKVFLECVQDMDHENMFWYRQDPGLGLRLIYFSYDVKMKEKGDIPEGYSVSREKKERFSLILESASTNQTSMYLCASREEADTYFGNGTRLTVT.